This T cell receptor beta chain was documented in a study of cytomegalovirus exposure and HLA in healthy donors. Study findings and constraints: The only immune exposure information that was available was CMV serostatus. Later work associated more than 15,000 TCR beta sequences with HLA alleles at 0.05 false discovery rate. The classifier reportedly diagnosed cytomegalovirus status with high sensitivity and specificity.

Notes on this clone: What it binds is not known.

V lost 5 bases and J 2 bases, leaving 13 bases between the germline ends. This CDR3 is built from 14 residues. The germline CDR1 and CDR2 sequences are PRHDT and FYEKMQ (reference sequence). Both 60 Vbeta primers and 13 Jbeta primers went into the PCR. Data came from immunoSEQ multiplex PCR; TCRdb stores just in-frame clones and leaves some out. The data show about 55,000 clones, 80% to 85% seen once. This receptor was identified in a man aged 25 to 45 in good health and CMV-seronegative. The genes are TRBV13 and TRBJ2-7, with a weak D call TRBD2 (5 bases). Sequences were obtained from PBMCs. CDR3 region: CASSAAGRTYEQYF. The CDR3 nucleotides read TGTGCCAGCAGCGCCGCGGGTCGTACCTACGAGCAGTACTTC.